This TCR beta chain was retrieved from a study of blood T cell repertoires in COVID-19. Study at large: COVID-19 samples from acute and convalescent phases originated in the United States, Italy and Spain.

Trimming took 5 bases from V and 9 from J, leaving 14 bases between them. This CDR3 has 13 amino acids. Germline CDR1 MDHEN, CDR2 SYDVKM. Study processing details: Estimation of nucleated cell counts was performed using reference gene primer amplification. TCRdb's copy holds only in-frame clones and misses some; the assay was immunoSEQ multiplex PCR. V, J and clone size are taken as reported in that table, and D and trimming were inferred from the DNA itself. The table has approximately 270,000 clones, approximately 91% seen once. The sequenced sample was peripheral blood. V is TRBV28 and J is TRBJ1-5; TRBD1 is a possible D gene (5 bases). The TCR originated in a man between 45 and 60 years old with acute or convalescent COVID-19. As DNA, the CDR3 is TGTGCCAGCAGTGAGGCAGGGTTCCCGCCCCAGCATTTT. Translated: CASSEAGFPPQHF.